The entry below gives a single T cell receptor (beta chain) sequence along with its context. The data were obtained in a study of blood T cell repertoires in COVID-19. On the study more broadly: The United States, Italy and Spain provided the acute and convalescent COVID-19 samples. Nucleic acid was either cDNA or gDNA, and it came from T cells, B-cell-depleted T cells, or PBMCs.

Sequenced by immunoSEQ multiplex PCR; TCRdb stores in-frame clones only, minus some. In the table there are some 110,000 clones, more than 60% of which are singletons. Germline V lookup: CDR1 SNHLY, CDR2 FYNNEI. V was shortened by 3 bases and J by 4 bases, with 10 bases between the two germline ends. This CDR3 region has 15 residues. This chain connects TRBV2 to TRBJ2-6; TRBD1 might be the D (7 bases). Sequencing used peripheral blood. This sequence was found in a man aged 70 or older with acute or convalescent COVID-19. CDR3 protein: CASSEEGAGANVLTF. CDR3 coding DNA: TGTGCCAGCAGTGAGGAGGGGGCCGGGGCCAACGTCCTGACTTTC.